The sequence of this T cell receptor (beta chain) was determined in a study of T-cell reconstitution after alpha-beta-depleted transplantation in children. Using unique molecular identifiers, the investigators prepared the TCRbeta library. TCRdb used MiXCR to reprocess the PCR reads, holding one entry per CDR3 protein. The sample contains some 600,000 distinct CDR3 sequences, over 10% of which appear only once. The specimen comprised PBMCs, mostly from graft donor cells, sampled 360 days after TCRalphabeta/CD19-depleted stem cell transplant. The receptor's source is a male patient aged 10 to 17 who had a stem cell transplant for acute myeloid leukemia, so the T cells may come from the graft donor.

CDR3 coding DNA: TGTGCCAGCAGTTTAGATGATCGGGAGCACGAGCAGTACTTC. Amino acids: CASSLDDREHEQYF. V usage is TRBV12-3 or TRBV12-4 and J usage is TRBJ2-7, with D perhaps TRBD2 (6 bases). V shed 1 base and J shed 5 bases, with 12 bases lying between them. This CDR3 spans 14 amino acids.